This T cell receptor beta chain was observed in a study of blood T cells in healthy people across ages. Worth noting for this clonotype: With a much larger clone just one base away, this may be a read error.

A second about 6 to 12 cycle PCR used barcoded and J-beta primers. Each CDR3 protein gets one entry after TCRdb re-called the 5' RACE reads with MiXCR. The data hold 630,000 or so distinct CDR3 sequences, with about 30% observed a single time. Germline V CDR1 and CDR2: DFQATT, SNEGSKA (reference sequence). CDR3 size: 16 residues. The receptor was derived from an elderly woman in good health. What was sequenced was blood. The chain has TRBV20-1 and TRBJ2-3; D gene unclear. CDR3 sequence: CSASTPMGCDTDTRYF. For the CDR3, the DNA is TGCAGTGCTAGTACCCCCATGGGGTGTGACACAGATACGCGGTATTTT.